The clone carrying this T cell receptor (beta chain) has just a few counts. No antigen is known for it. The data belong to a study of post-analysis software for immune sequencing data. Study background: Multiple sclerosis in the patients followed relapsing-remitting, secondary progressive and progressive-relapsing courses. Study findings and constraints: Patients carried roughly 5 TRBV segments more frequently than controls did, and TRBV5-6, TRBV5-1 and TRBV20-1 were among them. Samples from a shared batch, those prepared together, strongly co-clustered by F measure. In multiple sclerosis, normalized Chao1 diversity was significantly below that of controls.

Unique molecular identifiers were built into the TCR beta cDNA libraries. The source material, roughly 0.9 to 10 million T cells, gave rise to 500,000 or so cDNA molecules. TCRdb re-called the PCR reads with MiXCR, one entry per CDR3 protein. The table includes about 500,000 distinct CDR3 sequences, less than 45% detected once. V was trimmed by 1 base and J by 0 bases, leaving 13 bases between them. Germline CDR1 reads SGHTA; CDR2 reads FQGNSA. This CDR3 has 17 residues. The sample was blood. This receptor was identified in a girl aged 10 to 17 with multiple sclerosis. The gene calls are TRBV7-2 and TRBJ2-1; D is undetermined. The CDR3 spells CASSLGHPSFSYNEQFF. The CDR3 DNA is TGTGCCAGCAGCTTAGGGCACCCCTCCTTCTCCTACAATGAGCAGTTCTTC.